This entry lists 5 T cell receptor beta chains sequenced from one sample in a study of control samples from healthy donors and cancer patients (TCRdb year 2020). The method was the immunoSEQ multiplex PCR assay. As stored in TCRdb, this immuneACCESS dataset retains in-frame rearrangements with V and J assigned. A fraction of the clones does not appear; measured against another copy, unresolved V genes explain less than half of the discrepancy, and the remainder lacks a known reason. The sample table contains just over 150,000 clones; only one count was recorded for roughly 93% of them. Of the sample, around 2.5% falls within the top ten clones. Input material: blood. Source of these receptors: a middle-aged man in good health.

The chain uses TRBV7-2 and TRBJ2-2, with 12 bases aligning to TRBD2. Germline trimming cut 3 bases from V and 7 bases from J; bases unmatched to any gene: 6. The germline V gene encodes CDR1 SGHTA and CDR2 FQGNSA. The CDR3 length is 16 residues. This chain's CDR3 is CASSFTSGRMDGELFF. The CDR3 DNA sequence: TGTGCCAGCAGCTTCACTAGCGGGAGGATGGACGGGGAGCTGTTTTTT.

The CDR3, as DNA: TGTGCCAGCTCACAAGGTCTTTTGAGCTACACCTTC. This sequence encodes CASSQGLLSYTF. The chain couples TRBV18 to TRBJ1-2, with no clear D. Between the trimmed V and J ends, which lost 4 bases and 9 bases, there was a span of 12 bases. Germline CDR1 is KGHSH and CDR2 is LQKENI. This CDR3 is 12 amino acids long.

V gene TRBV5-1 combines with J gene TRBJ1-3; 8 nucleotides line up with TRBD1. CDR1 and CDR2 (germline): SGHRS, YFSETQ. V was clipped by 3 bases and J by 0 bases; unmatched bases: 5. The CDR3 is made up of 16 amino acids. The CDR3 DNA is TGCGCCAGCAGCTGGGGACAGGCGGGCTCTGGAAACACCATATATTTT. The encoded protein is CASSWGQAGSGNTIYF.

The genes are TRBV19 and TRBJ2-1, with 8 bases aligning to TRBD2. With V trimmed by 4 bases and J by 3 bases, 2 bases remained unmatched. The CDR3 totals 14 residues. The germline CDR1 and CDR2 sequences are LNHDA and SQIVND (reference sequence). CDR3 nucleotides: TGTGCCAGTAGTACCGGGAGGGACTACAATGAGCAGTTCTTC. Amino acids: CASSTGRDYNEQFF.

V and J are TRBV3-1 (or the pseudogene TRBV3-2) and TRBJ2-2; D gene unclear. The length of the CDR3 is 14 residues. Trimming took off 7 bases at V and 3 bases at J, with 12 bases between the two ends. Germline V gene lookup returns CDR1 LGHDT and CDR2 YNNKEL (reference sequence). CDR3 residues: CASKKQSYTGELFF. The CDR3 nucleotides read TGTGCCAGCAAAAAACAGAGTTACACCGGGGAGCTGTTTTTT.